These 4 T cell receptor beta chains were sequenced from one sample in a study of shared clonotypes between healthy human individuals. Method: immunoSEQ multiplex PCR; TCRdb's copy keeps in-frame clones and lacks some. The sample records more than 1 million clones, more than 75% being singletons. The sample was memory CD4+ T cells from PBMCs. Subset reported: CD45RA-negative fraction. The receptors were sampled from a man younger than 30 in good health. Some clones in this sample may be carry-over from other donors' samples.

The V gene is TRBV27, the J gene TRBJ1-1; possibly TRBD1 for D (6 bases). The CDR3 covers 15 residues. Germline CDR1 is MNHEY and CDR2 is SMNVEV (reference sequence). The V gene lost 5 bases and the J gene lost 1 base, with 14 bases spanning the gap. This CDR3 is CASSAQQGWNTEAFF. CDR3 DNA: TGTGCCAGCAGTGCACAACAGGGATGGAACACTGAAGCTTTCTTT.

The rearrangement links TRBV6-5 to TRBJ2-1, with 7 bases aligning to TRBD2. The CDR3 has 13 amino acids. Germline values: CDR1 MNHEY, CDR2 SVGAGI. With 6 bases clipped from V and 6 bases from J, the junction kept 5 bases outside the gene matches. The CDR3 nucleotides read TGTGCCAGCAGAAGGGACTACTTCAATGAGCAGTTCTTC. Protein sequence: CASRRDYFNEQFF.

The chain has TRBV6-6 and TRBJ2-3; TRBD2 matches 8 bases. Germline V gene sequence: CDR1 MNHNY, CDR2 SVGAGI (reference sequence). The CDR3 totals 15 residues. The junction had 7 bases not matched to a gene; V was cut back by 7 bases and J by 1 base. The CDR3 protein is CASTQLAVGTDTQYF. The CDR3 DNA is TGTGCCAGCACCCAACTAGCGGTAGGCACAGATACGCAGTATTTT.

CDR3 sequence reads: CASSMEADRGYTF. The DNA of the CDR3 is TGTGCCAGTAGTATGGAGGCGGATCGGGGCTACACCTTC. V is TRBV19 and J is TRBJ1-2; D uncertain. The CDR3 is made up of 13 amino acids. V gave up 3 bases and J gave up 8 bases, with 13 bases separating them. Germline-derived CDR1 and CDR2 are LNHDA and SQIVND (reference sequence).